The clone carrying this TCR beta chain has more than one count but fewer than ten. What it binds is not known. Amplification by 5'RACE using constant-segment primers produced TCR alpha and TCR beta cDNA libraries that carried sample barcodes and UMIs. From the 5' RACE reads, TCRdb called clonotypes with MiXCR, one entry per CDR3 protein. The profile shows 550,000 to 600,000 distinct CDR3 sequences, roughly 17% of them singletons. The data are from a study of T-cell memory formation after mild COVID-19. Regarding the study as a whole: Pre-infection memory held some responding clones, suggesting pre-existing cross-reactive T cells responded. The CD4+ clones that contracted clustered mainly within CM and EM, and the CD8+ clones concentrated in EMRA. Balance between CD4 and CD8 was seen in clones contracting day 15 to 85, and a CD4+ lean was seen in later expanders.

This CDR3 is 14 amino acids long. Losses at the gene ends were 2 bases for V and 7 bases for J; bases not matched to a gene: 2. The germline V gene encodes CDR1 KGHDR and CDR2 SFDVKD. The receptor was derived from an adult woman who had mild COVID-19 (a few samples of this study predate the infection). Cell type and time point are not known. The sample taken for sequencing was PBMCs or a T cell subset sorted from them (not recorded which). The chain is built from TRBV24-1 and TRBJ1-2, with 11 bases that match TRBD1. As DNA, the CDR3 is TGTGCCACCAGTGATTGGACAGGGGGCAGTGGCTACACCTTC. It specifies CATSDWTGGSGYTF.